The 10 T cell receptor beta chains reported below all come from one sample, sequenced in a study of cytomegalovirus exposure and HLA in healthy donors. PCR used 60 Vbeta primers and 13 Jbeta primers. Method: immunoSEQ multiplex PCR; TCRdb's copy keeps in-frame clones and lacks some. The repertoire holds around 72,000 clones, with 60% to 75% as singletons. Sequences were obtained from PBMCs. Source of these receptors: a man aged 35 to 55 in good health and CMV-seropositive.

The V call is TRBV18, the J call TRBJ2-1, with a tentative D call TRBD2 (6 bases). Germline V CDR1 and CDR2: KGHSH, LQKENI. V was cut by 6 bases and J by 12 bases, with 21 bases left in between. This CDR3 has 14 amino acids. The CDR3 reads CASSQDPGWGGQFF. The DNA for the CDR3 is TGTGCCAGCTCGCAGGATCCGGGTTGGGGAGGGCAGTTCTTC.

This clone was counted a single time. J is TRBJ1-2 and V is TRBV27; 7 nucleotides agree with TRBD1. J was trimmed by 6 bases and V by 3 bases; bases with no gene match: 4. This CDR3 spans 13 amino acids. The germline gives CDR1 MNHEY, CDR2 SMNVEV (reference sequence). The CDR3 sequence is CASSLTGTNGYTF. DNA of the CDR3: TGTGCCAGCAGTTTGACAGGGACAAATGGCTACACCTTC.

CDR3 coding DNA: TGTGCCAGCAGCATCGGGGGGCTTTGGAACACAGATACGCAGTATTTT. Protein product: CASSIGGLWNTDTQYF. V and J are TRBV7-9 and TRBJ2-3; TRBD2 might be the D (7 bases). The germline CDR1 and CDR2 sequences are SEHNR and FQNEAQ (reference sequence). This CDR3 is built from 16 residues. Trimming shortened V by 5 bases and J by 2 bases, and 17 bases separated the two germline ends.

The rearrangement links TRBV27 to TRBJ2-5; TRBD1 aligns across 8 bases. The CDR3 is 15 residues long. Germline V gene sequence: CDR1 MNHEY, CDR2 SMNVEV (reference sequence). V gave up 5 bases and J gave up 3 bases; unmatched junction bases: 8. The CDR3 region has the DNA TGTGCCAGCAGTCCCGCGGACAGGGATGAAGAGACCCAGTACTTC. Encoded protein: CASSPADRDEETQYF.

The genes are TRBV5-5 and TRBJ1-1, with D unresolved. Germline V gene sequence: CDR1 SGHKS, CDR2 YYEKEE (reference sequence). Trimming shortened V by 5 bases and J by 8 bases, and 22 bases separated the two germline ends. The CDR3 consists of 15 residues. DNA for the CDR3: TGTGCCAGCAGTTCTCAGGCGATCAGTATCAAAGAAGCTTTCTTT. Its translation is CASSSQAISIKEAFF.

The gene calls are TRBV7-9 and TRBJ1-2, with unresolved D. The V and J ends lost 11 bases and 0 bases respectively, with 16 bases between them. Germline loops: CDR1 SEHNR, CDR2 FQNEAQ (reference sequence). The length of the CDR3 is 14 residues. The CDR3 here is CAGFSGPPNYGYTF. CDR3 nucleotide sequence: TGTGCCGGCTTTAGCGGGCCACCTAACTATGGCTACACCTTC. The full variable domain, with the rest looked up from reference TRBV7-9 and TRBJ1-2, is DTGVSQNPRHKITKRGQNVTFRCDPISEHNRLYWYRQTLGQGPEFLTYFQNEAQLEKSRLLSDRFSAERPKGSFSTLEIQRTEQGDSAMYLCAGFSGPPNYGYTFGSGTRLTVV.

The J gene is TRBJ2-7, the V gene TRBV28; D not certain. This CDR3 region has 13 residues. Germline values: CDR1 MDHEN, CDR2 SYDVKM. V lost 8 bases to trimming and J lost 3 bases, with 14 bases between them. CDR3 sequence (DNA): TGTGCCAGCGAAGACACAGCTTTCTACGAGCAGTACTTC. Protein product: CASEDTAFYEQYF.

V and J are TRBV4-3 and TRBJ1-2; 8 bases are shared with TRBD1. This CDR3 is 15 amino acids long. V trimming: 0 bases; J trimming: 8 bases; junction bases outside the gene matches: 8. Germline values: CDR1 LGHNA, CDR2 YSLEER. The CDR3 coding sequence is TGCGCCAGCAGCCAAGAAGCTACAGGGGGAGGAGGCTACACCTTC. Its protein is CASSQEATGGGGYTF.

This clone was seen more than once but under ten times. This chain joins TRBV6-5 and TRBJ2-3; maybe TRBD1 (5 bases). V was shortened by 6 bases and J by 6 bases, with 16 bases between the two germline ends. Germline V gives CDR1 MNHEY, CDR2 SVGAGI. The CDR3 is 14 residues long. The CDR3: CASRGHFHGDTQYF. In nucleotides, the CDR3 is TGTGCCAGCAGAGGACATTTCCATGGGGATACGCAGTATTTT.

The rearrangement joins TRBV4-1 to TRBJ2-5; D perhaps matches TRBD2 (5 bases). CDR3 length: 16 residues. Germline V CDR1 and CDR2: MGHRA, YSYEKL. V lost 3 bases and J lost 7, with 21 bases in between. CDR3 bases: TGCGCCAGCAGCCAGTTTCTCGGGGTAGAAGCGGTGACCCAGTACTTC. Its translation is CASSQFLGVEAVTQYF.